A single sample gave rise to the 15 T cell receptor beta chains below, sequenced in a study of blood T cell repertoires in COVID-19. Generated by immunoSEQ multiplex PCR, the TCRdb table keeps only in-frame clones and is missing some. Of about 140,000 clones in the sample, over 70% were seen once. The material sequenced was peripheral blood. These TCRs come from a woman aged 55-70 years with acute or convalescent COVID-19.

The CDR3, as DNA: TGTGCCAGCAGCTTATATGAGGGAGGGCTTAAGAACAATGAGCAGTTCTTC. Amino acids: CASSLYEGGLKNNEQFF. The chain combines TRBV7-8 with TRBJ2-1; 7 bases line up with TRBD2. Germline V lookup: CDR1 SGHVS, CDR2 FQNEAQ. CDR3 length: 17 amino acids. The V segment lost 2 bases and the J segment 5 bases; nucleotides outside the gene matches: 12.

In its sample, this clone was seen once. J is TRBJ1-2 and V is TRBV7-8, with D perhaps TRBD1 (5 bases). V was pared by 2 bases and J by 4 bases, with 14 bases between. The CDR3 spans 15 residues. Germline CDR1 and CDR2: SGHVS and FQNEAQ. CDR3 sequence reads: CASSLSRALFYGYTF. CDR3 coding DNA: TGTGCCAGCAGCTTAAGCAGGGCCTTATTCTATGGCTACACCTTC.

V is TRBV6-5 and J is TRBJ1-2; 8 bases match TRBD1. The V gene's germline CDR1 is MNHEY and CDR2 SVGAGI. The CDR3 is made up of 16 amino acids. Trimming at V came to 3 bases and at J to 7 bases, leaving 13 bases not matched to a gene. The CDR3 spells CASSYGSVRGLSGYTF. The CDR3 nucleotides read TGTGCCAGCAGTTATGGGTCTGTCAGGGGGCTATCTGGCTACACCTTC.

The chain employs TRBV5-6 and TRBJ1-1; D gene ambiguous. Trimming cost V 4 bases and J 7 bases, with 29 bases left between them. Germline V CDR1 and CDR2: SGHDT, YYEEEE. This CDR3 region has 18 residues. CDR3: CASSPEFGRGPLLGEAFF. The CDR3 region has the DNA TGTGCCAGCAGCCCCGAGTTCGGGCGCGGGCCCCTTTTGGGTGAAGCTTTCTTT.

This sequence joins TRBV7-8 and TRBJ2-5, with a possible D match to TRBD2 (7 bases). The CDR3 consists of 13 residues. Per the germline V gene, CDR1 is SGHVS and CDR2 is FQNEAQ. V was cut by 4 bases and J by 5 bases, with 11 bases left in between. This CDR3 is CASSSRGGETQYF. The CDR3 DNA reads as TGTGCCAGCAGCTCCAGGGGAGGGGAGACCCAGTACTTC.

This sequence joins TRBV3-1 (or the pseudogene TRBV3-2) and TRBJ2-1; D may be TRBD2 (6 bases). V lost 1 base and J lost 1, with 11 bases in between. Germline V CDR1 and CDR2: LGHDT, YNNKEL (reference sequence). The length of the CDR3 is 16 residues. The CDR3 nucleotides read TGTGCCAGCAGCCAAGGCTCGGCGGGGTCCTACAATGAGCAGTTCTTC. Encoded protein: CASSQGSAGSYNEQFF.

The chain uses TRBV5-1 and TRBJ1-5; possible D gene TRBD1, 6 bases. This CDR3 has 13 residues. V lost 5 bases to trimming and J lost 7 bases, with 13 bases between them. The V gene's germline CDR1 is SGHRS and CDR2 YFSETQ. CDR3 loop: CASSFTGNQPQHF. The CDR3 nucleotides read TGCGCCAGCAGTTTTACAGGGAACCAGCCCCAGCATTTT.

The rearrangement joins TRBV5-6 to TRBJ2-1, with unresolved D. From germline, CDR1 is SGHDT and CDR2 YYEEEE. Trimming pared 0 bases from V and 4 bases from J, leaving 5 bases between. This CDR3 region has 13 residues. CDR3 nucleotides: TGTGCCAGCAGCTTGGACAGTTACAATGAGCAGTTCTTC. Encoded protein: CASSLDSYNEQFF. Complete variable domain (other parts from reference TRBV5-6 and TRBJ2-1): DAGVTQSPTHLIKTRGQQVTLRCSPKSGHDTVSWYQQALGQGPQFIFQYYEEEERQRGNFPDRFSGHQFPNYSSELNVNALLLGDSALYLCASSLDSYNEQFFGPGTRLTVL.

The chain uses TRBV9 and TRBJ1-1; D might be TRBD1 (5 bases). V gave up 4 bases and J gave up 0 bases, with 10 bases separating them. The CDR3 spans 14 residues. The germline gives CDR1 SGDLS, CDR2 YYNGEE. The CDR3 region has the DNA TGTGCCAGCAGCCATGGGGGGATGAACACTGAAGCTTTCTTT. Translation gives CASSHGGMNTEAFF.

The CDR3 region has the DNA TGTGCCAGCAGCGTTAGCGGGGGGCTGGGCAATGAGCAGTTCTTC. The encoded protein is CASSVSGGLGNEQFF. The chain recombines TRBV3-1 (or the pseudogene TRBV3-2) with TRBJ2-1, with TRBD2 identical over 10 bases. Trimming cost V 5 bases and J 6 bases; bases outside gene matches: 7. CDR3 length equals 15 residues. CDR1 LGHDT and CDR2 YNNKEL come from the germline V gene (reference sequence).

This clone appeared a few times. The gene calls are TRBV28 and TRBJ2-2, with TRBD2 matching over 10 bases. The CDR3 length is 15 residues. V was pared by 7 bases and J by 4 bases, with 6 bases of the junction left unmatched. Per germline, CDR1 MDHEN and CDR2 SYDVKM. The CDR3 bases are TGTGCCAGCATCACCCTAGCGGGGGCCACCGGGGAGCTGTTTTTT. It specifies CASITLAGATGELFF.

This CDR3 reads CASASLSGSPNEQFF. CDR3 sequence (DNA): TGTGCCAGTGCTTCACTAAGCGGGAGTCCCAATGAGCAGTTCTTC. The rearrangement joins TRBV27 to TRBJ2-1, with 8 bases aligning to TRBD2. Germline CDR1 MNHEY, CDR2 SMNVEV (reference sequence). The ends lost 9 bases at V and 6 bases at J; junction bases unmatched: 13. The CDR3 loop spans 15 amino acids.

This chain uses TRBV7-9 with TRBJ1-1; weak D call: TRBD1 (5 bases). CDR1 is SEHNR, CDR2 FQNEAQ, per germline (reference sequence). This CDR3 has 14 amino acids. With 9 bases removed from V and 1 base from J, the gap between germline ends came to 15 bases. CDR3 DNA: TGTGCCAGTGGGGCCCAGGGTGCGAACACTGAAGCTTTCTTT. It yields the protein CASGAQGANTEAFF.

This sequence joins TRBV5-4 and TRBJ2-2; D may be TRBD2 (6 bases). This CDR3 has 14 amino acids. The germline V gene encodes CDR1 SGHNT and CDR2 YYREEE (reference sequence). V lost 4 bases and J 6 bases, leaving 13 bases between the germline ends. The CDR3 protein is CASSARLGAGELFF. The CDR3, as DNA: TGTGCCAGCAGCGCTAGACTAGGGGCCGGGGAGCTGTTTTTT.

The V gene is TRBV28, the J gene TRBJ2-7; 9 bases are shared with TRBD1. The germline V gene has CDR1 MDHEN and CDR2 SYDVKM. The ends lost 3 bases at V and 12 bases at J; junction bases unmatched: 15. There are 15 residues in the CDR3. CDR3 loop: CASSLLPGQGFGSYF. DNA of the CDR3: TGTGCCAGCAGTTTGCTACCGGGACAGGGATTTGGGTCGTACTTC.